The 20 T cell receptor beta chains below all came from one sample that was sequenced in a study of metastatic and nonmetastatic thyroid tumors (dated by TCRdb to 2020 to 2021). Library generation was performed with PCR. Data came from an Illumina HiSeq 4000. TCRdb reprocessed the public reads (quality trimming at Q25 with fastp, clone calling with MiXCR) and kept in-frame beta chains. In all, the sample holds 30,000 to 35,000 clones, and 33% of those were seen once. The ten largest clonotypes hold about 16% of the sample. No patient had received any treatment before thyroid surgery. The sample comprised tumor tissue. Every receptor here comes from a female donor with papillary thyroid cancer or a benign thyroid nodule (not recorded which). Some clones in this sample may be carry-over from other donors' samples.

This chain uses TRBV6-5 with TRBJ2-2; TRBD1 might be the D (6 bases). The V end was cut by 2 bases, the J end by 2 bases, with 6 bases between. Germline-derived CDR1 and CDR2 are MNHEY and SVGAGI. The CDR3 extends over 14 amino acids. CDR3 region: CASSYGGNTGELFF. CDR3 nucleotides: TGTGCCAGCAGTTACGGGGGCAACACCGGGGAGCTGTTTTTT.

This clone was seen a few times. The V call is TRBV6-1, the J call TRBJ1-6, with 7 bases identical to TRBD1. This CDR3 contains 13 residues. The germline gives CDR1 MNHNS, CDR2 SASEGT. V was pared by 7 bases and J by 9 bases, with 6 bases of the junction left unmatched. In nucleotides, the CDR3 is TGTGCCAGCAAGCAGGGGGTAGGTTCACCCCTCCACTTT. Translated, it gives CASKQGVGSPLHF.

Comments on this clone: The sample has other DNA sequences that encode this CDR3 too. The chain has TRBV7-6 and TRBJ2-7; D might be TRBD1 (8 bases). Germline lookup yields CDR1 SGHVS and CDR2 FNYEAQ. Trimming took 5 bases from V and 0 from J, leaving 14 bases between them. This CDR3 spans 15 amino acids. The CDR3 loop is CASSPGGGGSYEQYF. The CDR3 coding sequence is TGTGCCAGCAGCCCAGGGGGCGGGGGCTCCTACGAGCAGTACTTC. Using reference TRBV7-6 and TRBJ2-7 for the parts outside the CDR3, the full variable domain is GAGVSQSPRYKVTKRGQDVALRCDPISGHVSLYWYRQALGQGPEFLTYFNYEAQQDKSGLPNDRFSAERPEGSISTLTIQRTEQRDSAMYRCASSPGGGGSYEQYFGPGTRLTVT.

The chain joins TRBV7-9 to TRBJ2-7; 7 nucleotides align to TRBD2. The V and J ends lost 7 bases and 3 bases, in that order; junction bases with no gene match: 9. Looked up from germline, CDR1 is SEHNR and CDR2 is FQNEAQ (reference sequence). The CDR3 loop spans 14 amino acids. The CDR3 DNA reads TGTGCCAGCAATTGGGGGGGACCTCTCTACGAGCAGTACTTC. It codes for CASNWGGPLYEQYF.

The V call is TRBV10-2, the J call TRBJ2-1, with D perhaps being TRBD1 or TRBD2 (5 bases each). Trimming took off 6 bases at V and 9 bases at J, with 12 bases between the two ends. The germline CDR1 and CDR2 sequences are WSHSY and SAAADI. CDR3 size: 12 residues. The CDR3 loop reads CASRHSGPEQFF. CDR3 coding DNA: TGCGCCAGCAGACACTCGGGGCCTGAGCAGTTCTTC.

CDR3 loop: CASRGYNEQFF. The CDR3 nucleotides read TGTGCCAGCAGGGGCTACAATGAGCAGTTCTTC. V and J are TRBV2 and TRBJ2-1; unclear D gene. The CDR3 spans 11 residues. Germline CDR1 and CDR2: SNHLY and FYNNEI. The V end was cut by 6 bases, the J end by 3 bases, with 3 bases between. Based on the CDR3 plus reference TRBV2 and TRBJ2-1, the full variable domain is EPEVTQTPSHQVTQMGQEVILRCVPISNHLYFYWYRQILGQKVEFLVSFYNNEISEKSEIFDDQFSVERPDGSNFTLKIRSTKLEDSAMYFCASRGYNEQFFGPGTRLTVL.

A word on this clone: This sample also contains other DNA sequences that code for the same CDR3. V is TRBV20-1 and J is TRBJ2-7; 12 bases are a match to TRBD2. The CDR3 has 15 residues. V shed 6 bases and J 4 bases; nucleotides not matched to a gene: 10. CDR1 is DFQATT, CDR2 SNEGSKA, per germline (reference sequence). The CDR3 DNA reads TGCAGTGCCAAAGCCGGACTAGCGGGGACTTACGAGCAGTACTTC. Amino acids: CSAKAGLAGTYEQYF.

This clone was detected a few times. The chain has TRBV6-5 and TRBJ1-2; 9 bases map to TRBD1. The J segment lost 6 bases and the V segment lost 10 bases, leaving 12 bases of the junction unmatched. Germline V CDR1 and CDR2: MNHEY, SVGAGI. This CDR3 contains 14 residues. The CDR3 reads CATVNRGRIDGYTF. CDR3 DNA sequence: TGTGCCACCGTTAACAGGGGGCGTATTGATGGCTACACCTTC.

The J gene is TRBJ2-2, the V gene TRBV10-1, with a possible D match to TRBD1 (6 bases). Germline assignment: CDR1 WNHNN and CDR2 SYGVQD (reference sequence). This CDR3 region has 15 residues. Trimming took off 3 bases at V and 6 bases at J, with 14 bases between the two ends. The CDR3 coding sequence is TGCGCCAGCAGTGATATGGGGACAAGCTCCGGGGAGCTGTTTTTT. The encoded protein is CASSDMGTSSGELFF.

The chain joins TRBV6-1 to TRBJ1-6; no clear D. Trimming pared 4 bases from V and 0 bases from J, leaving 7 bases between. The CDR3 extends over 15 amino acids. Germline values: CDR1 MNHNS, CDR2 SASEGT. The DNA of the CDR3 is TGTGCCAGCAGTGTAGTTAGCTCCTATAATTCACCCCTCCACTTT. Its protein is CASSVVSSYNSPLHF.

CDR3 loop: CASSREGGGTDTQYF. The CDR3 bases are TGCGCCAGCAGCCGTGAAGGGGGGGGCACAGATACGCAGTATTTT. The chain is built from TRBV4-1 and TRBJ2-3; D possibly corresponds to TRBD2 (7 bases). Germline CDR1 MGHRA, CDR2 YSYEKL. The CDR3 is 15 amino acids. V dropped 4 bases and J dropped 1 base, with 12 bases sitting between them.

J is TRBJ2-3 and V is TRBV3-1; D might be TRBD1 (6 bases). Per germline, CDR1 LGHDT and CDR2 YNNKEL (reference sequence). The CDR3 consists of 12 residues. Trimming left V 4 bases short and J 5 bases short, with 7 bases between. The CDR3 spells CASSRQEDTQYF. The CDR3 bases are TGTGCCAGCAGCCGACAGGAAGATACGCAGTATTTT.

J is TRBJ2-1 and V is TRBV11-2; possibly TRBD2 for D (6 bases). The germline gives CDR1 SGHAT, CDR2 FQNNGV. CDR3 length: 16 amino acids. V lost 0 bases, J lost 0 bases, and 9 bases lay in between. CDR3 sequence: CASSLDLGSSYNEQFF. The CDR3 coding sequence is TGTGCCAGCAGCTTAGACCTCGGGAGCTCCTACAATGAGCAGTTCTTC.

In its sample, this clone was seen a few times. The rearrangement joins TRBV2 to TRBJ2-3; 10 bases align to TRBD2. The V gene's germline CDR1 is SNHLY and CDR2 FYNNEI. There are 15 residues in the CDR3. J was trimmed by 8 bases and V by 5 bases; bases with no gene match: 10. In nucleotides, the CDR3 is TGTGCCAGCAGTCTCCAGCGGGGGGGCCAGGGTACGCAGTATTTT. This sequence encodes CASSLQRGGQGTQYF. Combining the CDR3 with reference TRBV2 and TRBJ2-3 gives the whole variable domain EPEVTQTPSHQVTQMGQEVILRCVPISNHLYFYWYRQILGQKVEFLVSFYNNEISEKSEIFDDQFSVERPDGSNFTLKIRSTKLEDSAMYFCASSLQRGGQGTQYFGPGTRLTVL.

This chain uses TRBV6-1 with TRBJ2-7; D remains ambiguous. From germline, CDR1 is MNHNS and CDR2 SASEGT. The length of the CDR3 is 15 residues. V was pared by 7 bases and J by 0 bases, with 16 bases between. The CDR3 sequence is CASTPPPAGSYEQYF. CDR3 in DNA: TGTGCCAGCACCCCCCCGCCCGCAGGCTCCTACGAGCAGTACTTC.

This clone was recorded a few times. The chain couples TRBV11-2 to TRBJ2-3, with no clear D. The CDR3 has 17 residues. CDR1 is SGHAT and CDR2 is FQNNGV in the germline V gene. Deletions cut 5 bases from V and 5 bases from J, with 23 bases between. DNA for the CDR3: TGTGCCAGCAGCCTTGGTCCCCAGATCACGTTTCGAGATACGCAGTATTTT. It encodes CASSLGPQITFRDTQYF.

Only a few counts were recorded for this clone. The rearrangement links TRBV6-1 to TRBJ1-1, with 7 bases fitting TRBD1. Germline CDR1 reads MNHNS; CDR2 reads SASEGT. With V trimmed by 4 bases and J by 10 bases, 9 bases remained unmatched. The CDR3 is made up of 13 amino acids. The CDR3 loop is CASSGIQGDGAFF. The CDR3 DNA is TGTGCCAGCAGTGGGATCCAGGGGGACGGAGCTTTCTTT.

The rearrangement joins TRBV5-4 to TRBJ1-5, with D possibly TRBD1 on 6 matching bases. The CDR3 contains 17 residues. Trimming took off 0 bases at V and 1 base at J, with 14 bases between the two ends. CDR1 and CDR2 from the germline V gene are SGHNT and YYREEE (reference sequence). The chain's CDR3 is CASSLAGDWFSNQPQHF. CDR3 DNA: TGTGCCAGCAGCTTGGCAGGGGACTGGTTCAGCAATCAGCCCCAGCATTTT.

The V gene is TRBV28, the J gene TRBJ2-7, with a possible D match to TRBD1 (6 bases). The germline CDR1 and CDR2 sequences are MDHEN and SYDVKM. This CDR3 comprises 14 residues. Trimming cost V 5 bases and J 6 bases, with 17 bases left between them. This chain's CDR3 is CASSLITGLSEQYF. CDR3 sequence (DNA): TGTGCCAGCAGTCTAATTACAGGGTTATCCGAGCAGTACTTC.

The chain has TRBV2 and TRBJ2-7; D may match TRBD1 or TRBD2 (5 bases each). Germline CDR1 reads SNHLY; CDR2 reads FYNNEI. The ends were cut back, 1 base at V and 0 bases at J, with 10 bases in the middle. The CDR3 length is 15 residues. CDR3 DNA sequence: TGTGCCAGCAGTGAAGGTGGGGGAATCTCCTACGAGCAGTACTTC. Translation gives CASSEGGGISYEQYF.